This T cell receptor (beta chain) derives from a study of shared clonotypes between healthy human individuals (dated by TCRdb to between 2020 and 2021). Looking at the study overall: The cohort comprised a couple of women and a few men aged 18 to 49 years. Per donor, three plates each were used for CD4 naive and CD4 memory, two for CD8 naive, and one for CD8 memory. The study deeply sequenced blood TCR repertoires of five healthy adults to estimate repertoire size and the extent of clonotype sharing between individuals. To increase sequencing depth and limit assay-specific biases, different laboratories used diverse techniques to prepare libraries and sequence TCR repertoires. Per donor, leukapheresis produced somewhere between about 0.8 and 9 billion PBMCs.

Points on this clone: Its specific antigen is unknown. One base away there is no much larger clone; base qualities are not given.

Results the study describes overall, beyond this receptor: Estimated clonotype richness was generally larger for naive than for memory subsets. Compared with non-shared clonotypes, clonotypes shared by all four sorted-subset donors had higher generation probabilities. Approximately 5% of naive CD4, roughly 3.5% of naive CD8, roughly 2.4% of memory CD4, and about 0.4% of memory CD8 clonotypes were shared across a few donors. Sampling was restricted to blood, and TCR repertoires in tissue are likely to differ from TCR repertoires in blood. The genetic and exposure-history diversity represented was limited by the small number of donors. Even with the large sequencing depth, rarefaction of the sorted-subset datasets indicated that sequencing was incomplete. Pairwise subsampling indicated that sequencing depth was expected to affect the degree of clonotype sharing among donors.

Using the deep immunoSEQ assay, multiplex PCR amplified TCR CDR3 regions from genomic DNA. Genomic DNA extracted from each cell subset was distributed evenly over all wells of several immunoSEQ 96-well plates, and each plate served as one replicate. For sorted subsets, around 200 ng genomic DNA, equal to about 30,000 T cell genomes, was loaded into each replicate PCR. The purified libraries were quantified using a Qubit 3.0 fluorometer, sized with a Bioanalyzer 2100, and then quantified again using the KAPA Library Quantification kit. A separate single-read 150-cycle Illumina NextSeq 550 flow cell was used to sequence each immunoSEQ 96-well plate. The authors processed their data as follows. Because only junctional sequences without quality scores were contained in the immunoSEQ output, filtering matching that applied to full-length reads could not be performed. To assign V/J genes and CDR3, sequences were annotated using PyIR, a Python wrapper for IgBLAST v1.9, with IMGT germline references. Any read was removed if the V/J assignment was weak (E-value above 1e-6), the CDR3 was missing, or the read contained stop codons, out-of-frame junctions, or ambiguous translated residues. V3J clonotypes were defined as sequences sharing the same inferred V gene, J gene, and CDR3 amino acid sequence. The percentage overlap between two repertoires was calculated by dividing the number of shared unique clonotypes by the size of the smaller repertoire. Richness of each repertoire was evaluated using RTK rarefaction, the Chao1 estimator, and Recon v2.1 estimates of unobserved clonotypes. For all TCRbeta clonotypes obtained by the gDNA method from a few donors, generation probabilities were computed with OLGA. In its TCRdb copy, this immuneACCESS table keeps in-frame sequences only and misses some clones. Where compared with another copy, unresolved V genes explain less than half of these, and the others have no known cause. The V and J calls and clone size were taken over from that table, and D and trimming were inferred from the DNA. The sample records roughly 1,000,000 clones, around three quarters of which are singletons. About 0.52% of the sample is held by the ten biggest clonotypes.

The donors were healthy, HIV-negative adults with no recently reported acute infections or vaccinations. Only Caucasian adults living in Nashville, Tennessee, USA were represented among the donors. CD4+ T cells were enriched by magnetic negative selection; naive cells were then positively selected on CD45RA, and the negative fraction formed the memory subset. After blood collection by leukapheresis, PBMCs were isolated using Ficoll-Histopaque density gradient centrifugation and then cryopreserved in the vapor phase of liquid nitrogen. Purity and quantity of every magnetically sorted T cell population were checked by analytical flow cytometry. Genomic DNA was isolated from every sorted fraction and measured by UV absorbance on a Nanodrop 2000c. The CDR3 measures 18 amino acids from cysteine to phenylalanine. Only the CDR3 DNA stays, 54 bases, in frame from base 1. In the germline V gene, CDR1 corresponds to SQVTM and CDR2 to ANQGSEA. Relative to germline, V is missing 2 bases and J is missing 5 bases, with 19 bases of the junction outside any gene match.

The source material was memory CD4+ T cells from PBMCs. The sample's cell subset or site, from its label and the paper: CD45RA-negative fraction. The V gene is TRBV29-1 and the J gene is TRBJ1-1; TRBD1 matches 8 bases in the middle. The receptor was derived from a man between 18 and 29 years old in good health. Some clones in this sample may be carry-over from other donors' samples. Here is the DNA: TGCAGCGTTGAACCCCGTCAGACCAACAGGGGGTTTGGTACTGAAGCTTTCTTT. Translation gives CSVEPRQTNRGFGTEAFF. Outside the CDR3, residues come from the reference TRBV29-1 and TRBJ1-1 proteins, so the full variable domain is: SAVISQKPSRDICQRGTSLTIQCQVDSQVTMMFWYRQQPGQSLTLIATANQGSEATYESGFVIDKFPISRPNLTFSTLTVSNMSPEDSSIYLCSVEPRQTNRGFGTEAFFGQGTRLTVV.